This paragraph covers one T cell receptor (beta chain) sequence. The table came from immunoSEQ multiplex PCR; TCRdb's copy has only in-frame clones and leaves some out. The sample contains about 180,000 clones, almost 80% of which appear only once. The data belong to a study of blood T cell repertoires in COVID-19. Study as a whole: Samples taken during acute and convalescent COVID-19 were collected in the United States, Italy and Spain.

The CDR3 has 13 residues. Germline lookup yields CDR1 SGHRS and CDR2 YFSETQ. V was pared by 3 bases and J by 4 bases, with 4 bases of the junction left unmatched. All enrollees were roughly 18 to 100 years old and from about 24 US areas. Participant reports of clinical history set cohort assignment. The receptor comes from a woman aged 45-65 years who had recovered from COVID-19. This chain joins TRBV5-1 and TRBJ2-7; 7 positions match TRBD1. The material sequenced was PBMCs or T cells enriched from blood (not recorded which). For the CDR3, the DNA is TGCGCCAGCAGCTGGGACAGACAATACGAGCAGTACTTC. Amino acids: CASSWDRQYEQYF.